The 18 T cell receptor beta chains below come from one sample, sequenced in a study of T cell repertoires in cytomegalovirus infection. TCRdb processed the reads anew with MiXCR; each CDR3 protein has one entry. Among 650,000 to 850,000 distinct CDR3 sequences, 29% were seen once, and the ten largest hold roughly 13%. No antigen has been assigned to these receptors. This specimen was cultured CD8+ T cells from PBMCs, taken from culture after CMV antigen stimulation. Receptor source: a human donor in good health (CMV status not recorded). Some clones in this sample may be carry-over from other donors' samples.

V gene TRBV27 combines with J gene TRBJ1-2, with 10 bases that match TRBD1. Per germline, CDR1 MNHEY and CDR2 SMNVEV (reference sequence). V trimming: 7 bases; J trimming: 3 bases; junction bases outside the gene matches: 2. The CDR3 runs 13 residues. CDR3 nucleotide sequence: TGTGCCAGCACCGGACAGGGGGACTATGGCTACACCTTC. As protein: CASTGQGDYGYTF.

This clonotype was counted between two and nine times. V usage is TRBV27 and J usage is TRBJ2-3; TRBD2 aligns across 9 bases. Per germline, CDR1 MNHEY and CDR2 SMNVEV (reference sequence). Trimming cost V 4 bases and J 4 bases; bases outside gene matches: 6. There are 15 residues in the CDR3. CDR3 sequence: CASSSRTSVADTQYF. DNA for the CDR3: TGTGCCAGCAGTTCCCGGACTAGCGTCGCAGATACGCAGTATTTT.

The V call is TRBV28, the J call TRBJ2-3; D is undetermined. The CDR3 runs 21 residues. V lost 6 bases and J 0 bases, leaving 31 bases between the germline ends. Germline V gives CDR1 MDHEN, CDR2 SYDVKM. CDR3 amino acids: CASRHPDFLAASHASTDTQYF. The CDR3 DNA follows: TGTGCCAGCAGACATCCCGATTTTCTCGCGGCGAGTCACGCTAGCACAGATACGCAGTATTTT.

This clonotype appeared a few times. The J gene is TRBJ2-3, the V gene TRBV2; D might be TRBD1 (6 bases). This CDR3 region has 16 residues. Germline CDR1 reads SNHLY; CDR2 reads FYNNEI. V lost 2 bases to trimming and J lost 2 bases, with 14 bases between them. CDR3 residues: CASSETRGGDTDTQYF. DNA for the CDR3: TGTGCCAGCAGTGAAACCAGGGGTGGGGACACAGATACGCAGTATTTT.

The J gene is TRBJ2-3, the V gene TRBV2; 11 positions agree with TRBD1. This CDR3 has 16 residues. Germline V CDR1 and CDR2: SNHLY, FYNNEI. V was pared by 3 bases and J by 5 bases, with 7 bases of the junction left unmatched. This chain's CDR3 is CASSDFGQGALDTQYF. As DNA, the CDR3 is TGTGCCAGCAGTGATTTCGGACAGGGGGCTCTAGATACGCAGTATTTT.

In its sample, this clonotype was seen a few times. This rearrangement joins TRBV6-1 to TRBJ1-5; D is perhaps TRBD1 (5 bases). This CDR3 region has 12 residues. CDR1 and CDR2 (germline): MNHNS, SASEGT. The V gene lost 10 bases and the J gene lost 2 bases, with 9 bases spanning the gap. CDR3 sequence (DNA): TGTGCCACGGGACCAGGCAATCAGCCCCAGCATTTT. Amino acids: CATGPGNQPQHF.

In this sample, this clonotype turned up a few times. CDR3 DNA sequence: TGTGCCAGCAGCTTAGGTAGGGACCCCAAGGCTGAAGCTTTCTTT. Translation: CASSLGRDPKAEAFF. This chain links TRBV7-4 with TRBJ1-1; the D gene is possibly TRBD1 (5 bases). The V end was cut by 1 base, the J end by 6 bases, with 15 bases between. CDR1 is SGHVT and CDR2 is SQSDAQ in the germline V gene. The CDR3 loop spans 15 amino acids.

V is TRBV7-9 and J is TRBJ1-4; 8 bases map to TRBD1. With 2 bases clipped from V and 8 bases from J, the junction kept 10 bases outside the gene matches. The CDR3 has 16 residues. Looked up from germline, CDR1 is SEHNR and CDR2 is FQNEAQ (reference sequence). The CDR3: CASSLTQGAHYEKLFF. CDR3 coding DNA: TGTGCCAGCAGCTTAACCCAGGGGGCGCATTACGAAAAACTGTTTTTT.

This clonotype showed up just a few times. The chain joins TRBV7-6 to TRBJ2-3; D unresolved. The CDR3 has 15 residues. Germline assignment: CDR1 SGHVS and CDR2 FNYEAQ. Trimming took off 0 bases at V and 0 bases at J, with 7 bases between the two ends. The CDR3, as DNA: TGTGCCAGCAGCTTAGCGGAAGAGAGCACAGATACGCAGTATTTT. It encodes CASSLAEESTDTQYF.

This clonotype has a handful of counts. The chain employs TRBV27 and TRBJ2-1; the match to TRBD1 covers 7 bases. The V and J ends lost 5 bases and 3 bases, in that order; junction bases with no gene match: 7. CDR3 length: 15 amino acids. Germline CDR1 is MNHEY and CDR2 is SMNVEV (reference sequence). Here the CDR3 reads CASSQPRTGYNEQFF. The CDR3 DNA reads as TGTGCCAGCAGTCAACCCCGGACAGGCTACAATGAGCAGTTCTTC.

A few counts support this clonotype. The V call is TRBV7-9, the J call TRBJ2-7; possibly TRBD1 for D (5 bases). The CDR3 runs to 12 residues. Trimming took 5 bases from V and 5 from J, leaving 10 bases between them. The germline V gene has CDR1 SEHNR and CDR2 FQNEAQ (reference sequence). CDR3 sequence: CASSQGGHEQYF. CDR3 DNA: TGTGCCAGCAGCCAGGGTGGGCACGAGCAGTACTTC. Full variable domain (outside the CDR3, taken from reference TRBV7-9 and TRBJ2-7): DTGVSQNPRHKITKRGQNVTFRCDPISEHNRLYWYRQTLGQGPEFLTYFQNEAQLEKSRLLSDRFSAERPKGSFSTLEIQRTEQGDSAMYLCASSQGGHEQYFGPGTRLTVT.

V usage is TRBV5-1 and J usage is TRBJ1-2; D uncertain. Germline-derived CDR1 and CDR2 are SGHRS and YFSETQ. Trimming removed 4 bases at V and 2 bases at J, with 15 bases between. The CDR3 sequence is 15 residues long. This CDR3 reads CASSGPPSENYGYTF. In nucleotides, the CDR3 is TGCGCCAGCAGCGGCCCACCCTCCGAGAACTATGGCTACACCTTC.

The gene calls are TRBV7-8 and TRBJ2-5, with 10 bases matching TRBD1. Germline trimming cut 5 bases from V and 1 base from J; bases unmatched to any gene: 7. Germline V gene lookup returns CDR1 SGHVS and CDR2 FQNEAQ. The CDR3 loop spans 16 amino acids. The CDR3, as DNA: TGTGCCAGCAGCCCTCGACAGGGGGCGTCCCAAGAGACCCAGTACTTC. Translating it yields CASSPRQGASQETQYF.

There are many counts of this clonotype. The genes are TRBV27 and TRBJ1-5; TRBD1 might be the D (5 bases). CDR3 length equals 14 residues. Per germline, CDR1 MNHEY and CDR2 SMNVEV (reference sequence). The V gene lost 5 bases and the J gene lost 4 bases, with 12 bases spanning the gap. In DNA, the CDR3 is TGTGCCAGCAGTCCGTACGACAGTAATCAGCCCCAGCATTTT. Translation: CASSPYDSNQPQHF.

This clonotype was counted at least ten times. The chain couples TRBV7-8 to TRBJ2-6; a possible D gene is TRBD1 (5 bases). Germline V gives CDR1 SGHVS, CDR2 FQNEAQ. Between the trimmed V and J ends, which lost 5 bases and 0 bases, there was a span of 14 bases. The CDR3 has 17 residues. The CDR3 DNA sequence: TGTGCCAGCAGCCCCAGGGTTACCCTCTCTGGGGCCAACGTCCTGACTTTC. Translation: CASSPRVTLSGANVLTF. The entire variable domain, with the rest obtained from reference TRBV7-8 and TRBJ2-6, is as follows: GAGVSQSPRYKVAKRGQDVALRCDPISGHVSLFWYQQALGQGPEFLTYFQNEAQLDKSGLPSDRFFAERPEGSVSTLKIQRTQQEDSAVYLCASSPRVTLSGANVLTFGAGSRLTVL.

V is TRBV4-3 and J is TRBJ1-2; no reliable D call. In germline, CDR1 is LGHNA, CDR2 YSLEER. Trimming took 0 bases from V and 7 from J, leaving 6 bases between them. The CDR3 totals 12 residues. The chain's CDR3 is CASSQEGSGYTF. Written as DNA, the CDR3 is TGCGCCAGCAGCCAAGAGGGGTCTGGCTACACCTTC.

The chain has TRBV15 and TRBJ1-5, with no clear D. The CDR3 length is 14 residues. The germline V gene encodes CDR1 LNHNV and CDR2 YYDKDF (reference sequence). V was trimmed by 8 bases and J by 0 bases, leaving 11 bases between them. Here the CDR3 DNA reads TGTGCCACCCATGATTATTATAGCAATCAGCCCCAGCATTTT. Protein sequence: CATHDYYSNQPQHF.

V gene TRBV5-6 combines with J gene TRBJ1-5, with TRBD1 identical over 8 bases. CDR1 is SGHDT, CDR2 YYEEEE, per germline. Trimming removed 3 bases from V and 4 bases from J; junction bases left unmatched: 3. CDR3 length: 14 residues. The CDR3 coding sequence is TGTGCCAGCAGCTCAGGGGGCATTAATCAGCCCCAGCATTTT. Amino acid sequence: CASSSGGINQPQHF. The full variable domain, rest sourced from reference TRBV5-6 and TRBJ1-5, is DAGVTQSPTHLIKTRGQQVTLRCSPKSGHDTVSWYQQALGQGPQFIFQYYEEEERQRGNFPDRFSGHQFPNYSSELNVNALLLGDSALYLCASSSGGINQPQHFGDGTRLSIL.